Below, 12 T cell receptor beta chains from the same sample are listed, as sequenced in a study of response to subunit inactivated influenza vaccine. TCRdb itself ran the RT-PCR reads through MiXCR, one entry per CDR3 protein. Counted here are 500,000 or so distinct CDR3 sequences, approximately 11% occurring once; the ten biggest clones make up approximately 12%. Sample: PBMCs from blood, taken roughly 46 days after vaccination. These receptors were collected from a man between 45 and 60 years old who received an inactivated influenza vaccine.

This clonotype occurred a few times. This chain connects TRBV12-3 or TRBV12-4 to TRBJ2-3, with D maybe TRBD1 (5 bases). The CDR3 covers 12 residues. Between the trimmed V and J ends, which lost 8 bases and 5 bases, there was a span of 11 bases. The CDR3 reads CASRRVGDTQYF. The CDR3 coding sequence is TGTGCCAGCCGCAGGGTTGGAGATACGCAGTATTTT.

At least ten counts were recorded for this clonotype. The chain couples TRBV29-1 to TRBJ2-3; possible D gene TRBD2, 5 bases. CDR1 SQVTM and CDR2 ANQGSEA come from the germline V gene. Trimming removed 4 bases at V and 5 bases at J, with 7 bases between. The CDR3 consists of 11 residues. CDR3 nucleotides: TGCAGCGTTGGACGGGGAGATACGCAGTATTTT. Translated: CSVGRGDTQYF.

Comments on this clonotype: This could be a read error, since a much larger clone is one nucleotide away. The chain links TRBV10-3 to TRBJ2-5; 10 bases map to TRBD1. With V trimmed by 2 bases and J by 2 bases, 5 bases remained unmatched. CDR1 is ENHRY, CDR2 SYGVKD, per germline. There are 16 residues in the CDR3. CDR3 nucleotides: TGTGCCATCAGTGAGACACTGGGACAGGGGCAAGAGACCCAGTACTTC. Protein product: CAISETLGQGQETQYF.

This clonotype was seen a few times. The chain couples TRBV29-1 to TRBJ2-7; 12 bases are a match to TRBD2. This CDR3 spans 14 amino acids. V lost 4 bases and J lost 4; bases outside the gene matches: 5. CDR1 is SQVTM, CDR2 ANQGSEA, per germline. CDR3 coding DNA: TGCAGCGTTGGGAGACTAGCGGGAGTATACGAGCAGTACTTC. It encodes CSVGRLAGVYEQYF.

This clonotype was observed a few times. The chain combines TRBV24-1 with TRBJ2-1; a possible D gene is TRBD1 (6 bases). The CDR3 is 13 residues long. The V gene's germline CDR1 is KGHDR and CDR2 SFDVKD. V was clipped by 3 bases and J by 13 bases, with 15 bases between them. This CDR3 reads CATSDNTGFHQFF. CDR3 DNA sequence: TGTGCCACCAGTGATAACACAGGGTTTCATCAGTTCTTC.

This clonotype was observed a handful of times. The chain uses TRBV10-3 and TRBJ2-1; 9 bases fit TRBD2. This CDR3 is 14 amino acids long. Germline CDR1 ENHRY, CDR2 SYGVKD. After removal of 3 bases from V and 7 bases from J, the junction contained 4 bases not matched to a gene. CDR3 sequence (DNA): TGTGCCATCAGTGATAGCGGGAGTACTAATGAGCAGTTCTTC. Translating gives CAISDSGSTNEQFF.

The chain uses TRBV28 and TRBJ2-5; tentatively, D is TRBD2 (5 bases). The germline V and J ends were trimmed by 3 bases and 5 bases, with 10 bases remaining between them. CDR1 and CDR2 from the germline V gene are MDHEN and SYDVKM. The CDR3 contains 13 residues. CDR3 nucleotides: TGTGCCAGCAGTTTCTTATGGAGGGAGACCCAGTACTTC. Translating gives CASSFLWRETQYF.

The J gene is TRBJ2-1, the V gene TRBV12-3 or TRBV12-4; no firm D call. V gave up 5 bases and J gave up 11 bases, with 10 bases separating them. The CDR3 is made up of 11 amino acids. CDR3 sequence reads: CASSQGNKQFF. CDR3 DNA: TGTGCCAGCAGTCAAGGTAACAAGCAGTTCTTC.

This clonotype was found many times. This chain joins TRBV11-1 and TRBJ2-7, with 8 bases that match TRBD2. CDR3 length equals 18 residues. CDR1 and CDR2 from the germline V gene are SGHAT and FQDESV (reference sequence). Trimming removed 5 bases from V and 1 base from J; junction bases left unmatched: 16. The DNA of the CDR3 is TGTGCCAGCAGCCCTTCTGACTTTGGCGGGGGGCGATCCTACGAGCAGTACTTC. Amino acids: CASSPSDFGGGRSYEQYF. Full variable domain (missing parts from reference TRBV11-1 and TRBJ2-7): EAEVAQSPRYKITEKSQAVAFWCDPISGHATLYWYRQILGQGPELLVQFQDESVVDDSQLPKDRFSAERLKGVDSTLKIQPAELGDSAMYLCASSPSDFGGGRSYEQYFGPGTRLTVT.

About this clonotype itself: A read error may be the cause here, since a much bigger clone is one base away. The chain uses TRBV10-3 and TRBJ1-5; possible D gene TRBD1, 5 bases. CDR3 length equals 13 residues. Germline lookup yields CDR1 ENHRY and CDR2 SYGVKD. For the CDR3, the DNA is TGTGCCATCAGCAGGGAAAGCATTCAGCCCCAGCATTTT. Protein: CAISRESIQPQHF.

Regarding this clonotype: With a much larger clone just one base away, this may be a read error. The V and J genes are TRBV5-1 and TRBJ2-1; 10 bases map to TRBD2. Looked up from germline, CDR1 is SGHRS and CDR2 is YFSETQ. This CDR3 comprises 14 residues. Unmatched junction bases numbered 8, after V lost 5 bases and J lost 9 bases. The CDR3 region has the DNA TGCGCCAGCAGAGGGACTAGCGTGAGGAGTGAGCAGTTCTTC. This sequence encodes CASRGTSVRSEQFF.

This clonotype appeared many times. V and J are TRBV20-1 and TRBJ2-7; 10 nucleotides match TRBD1. The ends lost 4 bases at V and 10 bases at J; junction bases unmatched: 4. Germline CDR1 reads DFQATT; CDR2 reads SNEGSKA (reference sequence). This CDR3 has 11 amino acids. CDR3 region: CSATTGGEQYF. The CDR3 DNA reads as TGCAGTGCTACGACAGGGGGCGAACAGTACTTC.